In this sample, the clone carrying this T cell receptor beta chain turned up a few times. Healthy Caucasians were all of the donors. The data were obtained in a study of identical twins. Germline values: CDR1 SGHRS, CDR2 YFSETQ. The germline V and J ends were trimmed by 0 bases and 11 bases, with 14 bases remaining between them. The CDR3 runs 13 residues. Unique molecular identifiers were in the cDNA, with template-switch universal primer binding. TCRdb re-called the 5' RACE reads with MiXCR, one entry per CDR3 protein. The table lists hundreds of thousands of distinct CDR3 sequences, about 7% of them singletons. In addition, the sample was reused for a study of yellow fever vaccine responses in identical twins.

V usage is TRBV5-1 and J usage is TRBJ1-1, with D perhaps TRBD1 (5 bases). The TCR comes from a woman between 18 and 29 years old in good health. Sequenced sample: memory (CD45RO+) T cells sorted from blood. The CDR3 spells CASSLVQRGEAFF. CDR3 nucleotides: TGCGCCAGCAGCTTGGTTCAGAGGGGTGAGGCTTTCTTT.